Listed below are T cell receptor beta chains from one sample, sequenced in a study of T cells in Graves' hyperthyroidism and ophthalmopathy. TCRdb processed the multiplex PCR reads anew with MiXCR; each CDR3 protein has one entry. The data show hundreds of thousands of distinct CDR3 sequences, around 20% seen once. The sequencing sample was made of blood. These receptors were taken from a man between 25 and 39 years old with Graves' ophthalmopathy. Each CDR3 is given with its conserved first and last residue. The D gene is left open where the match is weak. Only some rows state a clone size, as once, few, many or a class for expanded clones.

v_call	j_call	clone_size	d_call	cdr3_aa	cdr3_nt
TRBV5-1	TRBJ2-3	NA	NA	CASSSGTRPQYF	TGCGCCAGCAGCTCAGGTACCCGGCCGCAGTATTTT
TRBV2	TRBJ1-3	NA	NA	CASNGAVGNTIYF	TGTGCCAGCAATGGGGCAGTTGGAAACACCATATATTTT
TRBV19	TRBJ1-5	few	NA	CASSIEGYSNQPQHF	TGTGCCAGTAGTATAGAGGGCTATAGCAATCAGCCCCAGCATTTT
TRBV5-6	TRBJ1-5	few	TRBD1	CASSLGQGAVQPQHF	TGTGCCAGCAGCTTGGGGCAGGGGGCTGTTCAGCCCCAGCATTTT
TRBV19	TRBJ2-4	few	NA	CASSLWGGKNIQYF	TGTGCCAGTAGTCTCTGGGGTGGCAAAAACATTCAGTACTTC
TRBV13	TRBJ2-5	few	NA	CASSSTPPDPKETQYF	TGTGCCAGCAGCTCGACCCCGCCGGACCCAAAAGAGACCCAGTACTTC
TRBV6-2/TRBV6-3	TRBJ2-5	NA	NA	CASSYSMVETQYF	TGTGCCAGCAGTTACTCGATGGTGGAGACCCAGTACTTC
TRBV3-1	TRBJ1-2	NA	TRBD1	CASSHDRGANYGYTF	TGTGCCAGCAGCCACGACAGGGGAGCTAACTATGGCTACACCTTC
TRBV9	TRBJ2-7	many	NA	CASSVNSRSEQYF	TGTGCCAGCAGCGTAAACTCTCGCTCCGAGCAGTACTTC
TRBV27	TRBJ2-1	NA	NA	CAPSRGDYNEQFF	TGTGCCCCTTCCCGGGGCGACTACAATGAGCAGTTCTTC
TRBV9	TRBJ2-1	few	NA	CASSGGPSNEQFF	TGTGCCAGCAGCGGGGGCCCTAGTAATGAGCAGTTCTTC
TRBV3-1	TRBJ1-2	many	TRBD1	CASSQSGQIIYGYTF	TGTGCCAGCAGCCAGTCGGGACAGATAATCTATGGCTACACCTTC
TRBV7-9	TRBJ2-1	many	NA	CASSLSGGPTFF	TGTGCCAGCAGCTTGTCCGGAGGGCCAACGTTCTTC
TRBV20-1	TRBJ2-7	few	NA	CSANRQSYEQYF	TGCAGTGCTAATCGACAGAGCTACGAGCAGTACTTC
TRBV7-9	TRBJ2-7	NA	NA	CASSHISPEQYF	TGTGCCAGCAGCCACATCTCCCCGGAGCAGTACTTC
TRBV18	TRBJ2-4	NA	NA	CASSPLGTVAKNIQYF	TGTGCCAGCTCACCACTTGGGACGGTAGCCAAAAACATTCAGTACTTC
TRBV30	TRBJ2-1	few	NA	CAWSAPFERSHNEQFF	TGTGCCTGGAGTGCTCCTTTTGAAAGGAGTCACAATGAGCAGTTCTTC
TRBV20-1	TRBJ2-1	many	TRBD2	CSARGVLAGANEQFF	TGCAGTGCTAGAGGAGTGCTAGCGGGAGCTAATGAGCAGTTCTTC
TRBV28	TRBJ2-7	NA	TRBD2	CASSPGTRSFYEQYF	TGTGCCAGCAGTCCCGGGACTAGGTCGTTCTACGAGCAGTACTTC
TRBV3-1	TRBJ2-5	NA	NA	CASRPDRTQETQYF	TGTGCCAGCAGACCCGACAGGACACAAGAGACCCAGTACTTC
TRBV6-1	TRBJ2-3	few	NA	CASSPMSTDTQYF	TGTGCCAGCAGCCCCATGAGCACAGATACGCAGTATTTT
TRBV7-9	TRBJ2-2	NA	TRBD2	CASSTTSGGLSGELFF	TGTGCCAGCAGCACAACTAGCGGGGGATTATCCGGGGAGCTGTTTTTT
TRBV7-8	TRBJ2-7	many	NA	CASSESQGGSLYEQYF	TGTGCCAGCAGCGAATCCCAGGGGGGGAGCCTCTACGAGCAGTACTTC
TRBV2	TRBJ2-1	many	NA	CASSRTKNEQFF	TGTGCCAGCAGCCGTACGAAGAATGAGCAGTTCTTC
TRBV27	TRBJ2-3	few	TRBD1	CASSGTAYTDTQYF	TGTGCCAGCAGTGGGACAGCCTACACAGATACGCAGTATTTT
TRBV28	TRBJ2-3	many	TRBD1	CASTVGQGAIDTQYF	TGTGCCAGCACCGTAGGGCAGGGGGCAATAGATACGCAGTATTTT